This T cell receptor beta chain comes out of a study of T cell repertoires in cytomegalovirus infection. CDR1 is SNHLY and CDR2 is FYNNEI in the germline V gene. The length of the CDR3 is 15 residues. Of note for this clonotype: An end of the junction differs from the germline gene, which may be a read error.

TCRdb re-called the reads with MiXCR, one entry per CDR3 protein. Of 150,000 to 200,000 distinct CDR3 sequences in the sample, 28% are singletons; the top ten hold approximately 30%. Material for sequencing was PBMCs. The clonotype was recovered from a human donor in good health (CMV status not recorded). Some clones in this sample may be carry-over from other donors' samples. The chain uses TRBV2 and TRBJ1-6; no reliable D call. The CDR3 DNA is TGTGCCATCGGGGAGGGAGGCGTTTATAATACACCCCTCCACTTT. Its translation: CAIGEGGVYNTPLHF. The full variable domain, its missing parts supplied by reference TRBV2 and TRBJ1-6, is EPEVTQTPSHQVTQMGQEVILRCVPISNHLYFYWYRQILGQKVEFLVSFYNNEISEKSEIFDDQFSVERPDGSNFTLKIRSTKLEDSAMYFCAIGEGGVYNTPLHFGNGTRLTVT.